The 27 T cell receptor beta chains given below trace back to one sample, sequenced in a study of blood T cell repertoires in COVID-19. TCRdb keeps only in-frame clones here, not all; method: immunoSEQ multiplex PCR. The profile shows about 140,000 clones, just under 90% of them singletons. The sequenced material came from peripheral blood. Receptors originate from a woman older than 75 with acute or convalescent COVID-19.

This chain connects TRBV6-5 to TRBJ1-3; D is perhaps TRBD1 (5 bases). The V gene's germline CDR1 is MNHEY and CDR2 SVGAGI. The CDR3 covers 16 residues. V lost 2 bases to trimming and J lost 1 base, with 12 bases between them. Here the CDR3 reads CASSYNWGISGNTIYF. The CDR3 nucleotides read TGTGCCAGCAGTTACAATTGGGGCATTTCTGGAAACACCATATATTTT.

The chain carries TRBV6-5 and TRBJ1-1; maybe TRBD1 (5 bases). Germline V gene lookup returns CDR1 MNHEY and CDR2 SVGAGI. V was pared by 5 bases and J by 0 bases, with 13 bases between. The CDR3 is 15 amino acids. The chain's CDR3 is CASSPDRPMNTEAFF. In nucleotides, the CDR3 is TGTGCCAGCAGTCCCGACAGACCGATGAACACTGAAGCTTTCTTT.

The chain links TRBV30 to TRBJ2-7, with D possibly matching TRBD2 (6 bases). With 2 bases removed from V and 0 bases from J, the gap between germline ends came to 14 bases. The CDR3 totals 15 residues. The germline gives CDR1 GTSNPN, CDR2 SVGIG (reference sequence). CDR3 in amino acids: CAWSLQLAHSYEQYF. Here the CDR3 DNA reads TGTGCCTGGAGTCTCCAACTAGCCCACTCCTACGAGCAGTACTTC.

V is TRBV19 and J is TRBJ1-2; tentatively, D is TRBD1 (6 bases). There are 14 residues in the CDR3. Trimming removed 6 bases at V and 8 bases at J, with 19 bases between. The germline V gene has CDR1 LNHDA and CDR2 SQIVND (reference sequence). In nucleotides, the CDR3 is TGTGCCAGTAGCCTGTCCACCAGGGGTGTCGGCTACACCTTC. Translated: CASSLSTRGVGYTF.

This rearrangement joins TRBV5-1 to TRBJ2-5, with a possible D match to TRBD2 (6 bases). Germline loops: CDR1 SGHRS, CDR2 YFSETQ. Trimming pared 4 bases from V and 2 bases from J, leaving 15 bases between. This CDR3 has 15 amino acids. The CDR3 spells CASSTGDLAQETQYF. The CDR3 region has the DNA TGCGCCAGCAGCACGGGGGACCTAGCGCAAGAGACCCAGTACTTC. The full variable domain, its missing parts supplied by reference TRBV5-1 and TRBJ2-5, is KAGVTQTPRYLIKTRGQQVTLSCSPISGHRSVSWYQQTPGQGLQFLFEYFSETQRNKGNFPGRFSGRQFSNSRSEMNVSTLELGDSALYLCASSTGDLAQETQYFGPGTRLLVL.

The chain links TRBV10-3 to TRBJ1-2; possible D gene TRBD1, 5 bases. Germline V lookup: CDR1 ENHRY, CDR2 SYGVKD. With 0 bases removed from V and 3 bases from J, the gap between germline ends came to 11 bases. The CDR3 totals 15 residues. CDR3 amino acids: CAISESLGRDYGYTF. CDR3 in DNA: TGTGCCATCAGTGAGTCGCTGGGCAGGGACTATGGCTACACCTTC.

V usage is TRBV5-4 and J usage is TRBJ2-5; 13 nucleotides align to TRBD2. Germline V gives CDR1 SGHNT, CDR2 YYREEE (reference sequence). J gave up 2 bases and V 4 bases, and 2 bases lay outside the gene matches. The CDR3 is 15 amino acids. For the CDR3, the DNA is TGTGCCAGCAGCCTACTAGCGGGGGGGCAAGAGACCCAGTACTTC. Its translation: CASSLLAGGQETQYF.

V and J are TRBV3-1 (or the pseudogene TRBV3-2) and TRBJ1-1; a possible D gene is TRBD1 (5 bases). The CDR3 loop spans 12 amino acids. The germline V gene encodes CDR1 LGHDT and CDR2 YNNKEL (reference sequence). The V gene lost 3 bases and the J gene lost 9 bases, with 11 bases spanning the gap. The CDR3: CASSHRQYKAFF. The CDR3 nucleotides are TGTGCCAGCAGCCACAGACAGTACAAAGCTTTCTTT.

This clone was seen only once. This chain connects TRBV2 to TRBJ1-5; possible D gene TRBD1, 5 bases. There are 15 residues in the CDR3. The germline V gene encodes CDR1 SNHLY and CDR2 FYNNEI. The V end was cut by 2 bases, the J end by 3 bases, with 11 bases between. The CDR3 nucleotides read TGTGCCAGCAGTGAAAGCAGGGCGTACAATCAGCCCCAGCATTTT. Its protein is CASSESRAYNQPQHF. Looking up the rest from reference TRBV2 and TRBJ1-5 gives the full variable domain: EPEVTQTPSHQVTQMGQEVILRCVPISNHLYFYWYRQILGQKVEFLVSFYNNEISEKSEIFDDQFSVERPDGSNFTLKIRSTKLEDSAMYFCASSESRAYNQPQHFGDGTRLSIL.

The rearrangement joins TRBV29-1 to TRBJ2-4; 9 bases are a match to TRBD1. Germline-derived CDR1 and CDR2 are SQVTM and ANQGSEA. The CDR3 is made up of 11 amino acids. Germline trimming cut 6 bases from V and 7 bases from J; bases unmatched to any gene: 1. The CDR3 DNA reads as TGCAGCGTGGGGACAGGGAACATTCAGTACTTC. It specifies CSVGTGNIQYF.

The chain carries TRBV5-1 and TRBJ1-1; 7 bases align to TRBD1. V gave up 4 bases and J gave up 4 bases; unmatched junction bases: 7. This CDR3 region has 14 residues. Germline CDR1 reads SGHRS; CDR2 reads YFSETQ. CDR3 region: CASSAQGLGTEAFF. CDR3 coding DNA: TGCGCCAGCAGCGCACAGGGGCTCGGCACTGAAGCTTTCTTT.

CDR3 bases: TGTGCCAGCAGCTCCTACAGCTCTGGGGCCAACGTCCTGACTTTC. It is translated as CASSSYSSGANVLTF. The gene calls are TRBV11-2 and TRBJ2-6, with D uncertain. This CDR3 spans 15 amino acids. Trimming took off 4 bases at V and 0 bases at J, with 7 bases between the two ends. Germline CDR1 SGHAT, CDR2 FQNNGV.

This rearrangement joins TRBV3-1 (or the pseudogene TRBV3-2) to TRBJ1-1, with a tentative D call TRBD1 (5 bases). This CDR3 spans 15 amino acids. CDR1 is LGHDT, CDR2 YNNKEL, per germline (reference sequence). Trimming removed 6 bases at V and 1 base at J, with 15 bases between. The CDR3 sequence: CASSYTGSENTEAFF. The CDR3 nucleotides read TGTGCCAGCAGTTATACAGGATCAGAGAACACTGAAGCTTTCTTT.

The chain employs TRBV7-3 and TRBJ2-7; 7 bases are shared with TRBD1. The germline V gene encodes CDR1 SGHTA and CDR2 FQGTGA. V gave up 3 bases and J gave up 5 bases; unmatched junction bases: 4. The CDR3 is 13 amino acids. CDR3 in amino acids: CASSLDRSDEQYF. DNA of the CDR3: TGTGCCAGCAGCTTGGACAGGAGTGACGAGCAGTACTTC.

This chain connects TRBV6-5 to TRBJ2-5; 7 bases match TRBD2. The V and J ends lost 7 bases and 2 bases, in that order; junction bases with no gene match: 7. The CDR3 totals 14 residues. Per the germline V gene, CDR1 is MNHEY and CDR2 is SVGAGI. CDR3 in amino acids: CASIRGVLQETQYF. The CDR3 DNA is TGTGCCAGCATACGGGGGGTCCTTCAAGAGACCCAGTACTTC.

The CDR3 is CASSPKEGTSPLHF. CDR3 bases: TGTGCCAGCAGCCCTAAGGAGGGAACTTCACCCCTCCACTTT. V and J are TRBV7-6 and TRBJ1-6, with unresolved D. Germline V gene sequence: CDR1 SGHVS, CDR2 FNYEAQ. The ends were cut back, 5 bases at V and 9 bases at J, with 14 bases in the middle. The CDR3 has 14 amino acids.

The chain joins TRBV18 to TRBJ1-1; 8 bases are a match to TRBD1. Losses at the gene ends were 6 bases for V and 3 bases for J; bases not matched to a gene: 6. The CDR3 has 14 amino acids. Germline assignment: CDR1 KGHSH and CDR2 LQKENI. CDR3: CASSANRGDTEAFF. Written as DNA, the CDR3 is TGTGCCAGCTCGGCAAACAGGGGGGACACTGAAGCTTTCTTT.

This chain joins TRBV6-2 or TRBV6-3 and TRBJ1-1; TRBD1 matches at 10 bases. CDR3 size: 17 residues. Germline values: CDR1 MNHEY, CDR2 SVGEGT. V gave up 2 bases and J gave up 5 bases; unmatched junction bases: 11. The CDR3 DNA reads TGTGCCAGCAGTTACCCTCCGGGACAGGGGATGAGAACTGAAGCTTTCTTT. It encodes CASSYPPGQGMRTEAFF.

The V gene is TRBV9, the J gene TRBJ1-2, with 8 positions matching TRBD1. Trimming at V came to 2 bases and at J to 2 bases, leaving 5 bases not matched to a gene. CDR3 size: 15 residues. CDR1 and CDR2 (germline): SGDLS, YYNGEE. The CDR3: CASSVTGGSNYGYTF. The CDR3 DNA reads TGTGCCAGCAGCGTTACAGGGGGATCAAACTATGGCTACACCTTC.

The CDR3 DNA reads as TGCGCCAGCAGTGAGTCCGGACAGGGGTACGAGCAGTACTTC. This sequence encodes CASSESGQGYEQYF. V gene TRBV10-1 combines with J gene TRBJ2-7; 9 bases map to TRBD1. The CDR3 covers 14 residues. The germline V gene has CDR1 WNHNN and CDR2 SYGVQD (reference sequence). The ends lost 0 bases at V and 4 bases at J; junction bases unmatched: 1.

V usage is TRBV7-2 and J usage is TRBJ2-5; TRBD1 might be the D (6 bases). Trimming took off 5 bases at V and 1 base at J, with 14 bases between the two ends. From germline, CDR1 is SGHTA and CDR2 FQGNSA. The CDR3 extends over 15 amino acids. The chain's CDR3 is CASSKQTGTQETQYF. CDR3 bases: TGTGCCAGCAGCAAACAAACAGGGACCCAAGAGACCCAGTACTTC.

The chain joins TRBV2 to TRBJ1-2; no firm D call. CDR3 length: 15 residues. V lost 2 bases and J 0 bases, leaving 10 bases between the germline ends. Germline-derived CDR1 and CDR2 are SNHLY and FYNNEI. The CDR3 DNA reads as TGTGCCAGCAGTGAACTGGGCGGGACTAACTATGGCTACACCTTC. This gives the protein CASSELGGTNYGYTF.

This clone appeared a few times. This chain joins TRBV7-6 and TRBJ1-5; 9 positions match TRBD1. CDR1 SGHVS and CDR2 FNYEAQ come from the germline V gene. Trimming took 2 bases from V and 5 from J; bases not matched to a gene: 4. CDR3 size: 15 residues. The CDR3, as DNA: TGTGCCAGCAGCTTACAAACAGGGGGCGATCAGCCCCAGCATTTT. As protein: CASSLQTGGDQPQHF.

V is TRBV6-6 and J is TRBJ2-5, with 9 bases aligning to TRBD1. J was trimmed by 4 bases and V by 6 bases; bases with no gene match: 6. The CDR3 is 14 residues long. Per the germline V gene, CDR1 is MNHNY and CDR2 is SVGAGI (reference sequence). Here the CDR3 DNA reads TGTGCCAGCAGACAGGGGGCGCGGGGAGAGACCCAGTACTTC. Encoded protein: CASRQGARGETQYF.

This chain links TRBV27 with TRBJ1-5; no clear D gene. The CDR3 length is 14 residues. The germline V gene encodes CDR1 MNHEY and CDR2 SMNVEV (reference sequence). V was shortened by 1 base and J by 1 base, with 5 bases between the two germline ends. The CDR3 nucleotides read TGTGCCAGCAGTTTATTCCCGAGCAATCAGCCCCAGCATTTT. Amino acid sequence: CASSLFPSNQPQHF.

CDR3 nucleotides: TGCAGCGTTGATCCCGGGGGGCGGCAGACCCAGTACTTC. Protein product: CSVDPGGRQTQYF. The chain recombines TRBV29-1 with TRBJ2-5; possibly TRBD2 for D (7 bases). The CDR3 is 13 residues long. CDR1 SQVTM and CDR2 ANQGSEA come from the germline V gene. With 3 bases removed from V and 6 bases from J, the gap between germline ends came to 14 bases.

V is TRBV15 and J is TRBJ1-5, with TRBD1 identical over 7 bases. After removal of 4 bases from V and 6 bases from J, the junction contained 12 bases not matched to a gene. The CDR3 contains 16 residues. CDR1 and CDR2 from the germline V gene are LNHNV and YYDKDF (reference sequence). CDR3 sequence (DNA): TGTGCCACCAGCAAGTCGGGACAGATAGAGTTTCAGCCCCAGCATTTT. This gives the protein CATSKSGQIEFQPQHF.